This T cell receptor beta chain was captured by sequencing in a study of blood T cell repertoires in COVID-19. Whole-study context: Italy, Spain and the United States were the sources of the convalescent and acute COVID-19 samples. Sample material is recorded as cDNA or gDNA derived from T cells, B-cell-depleted T cells, or PBMCs.

In the authors' workflow: Cell counts per sample came from amplifying reference gene primers. The assay was immunoSEQ multiplex PCR, and TCRdb's table has in-frame clones only and misses some. Clone size and the V and J calls come from that table; the DNA yielded D and trimming. The sample consists of 100,000 to 120,000 clones, about 88% of them appearing once. Trimming cost V 4 bases and J 5 bases; bases outside gene matches: 3. CDR3 length: 14 amino acids. In germline, CDR1 is MRHNA, CDR2 SNTAGT. The sample comprised peripheral blood. This TCR derives from a woman aged 45-59 years with acute or convalescent COVID-19. The chain combines TRBV6-4 with TRBJ1-1; 11 bases fit TRBD1. CDR3 sequence reads: CASSGGTGGTEAFF. CDR3 bases: TGTGCCAGCAGTGGAGGGACAGGGGGAACTGAAGCTTTCTTT.